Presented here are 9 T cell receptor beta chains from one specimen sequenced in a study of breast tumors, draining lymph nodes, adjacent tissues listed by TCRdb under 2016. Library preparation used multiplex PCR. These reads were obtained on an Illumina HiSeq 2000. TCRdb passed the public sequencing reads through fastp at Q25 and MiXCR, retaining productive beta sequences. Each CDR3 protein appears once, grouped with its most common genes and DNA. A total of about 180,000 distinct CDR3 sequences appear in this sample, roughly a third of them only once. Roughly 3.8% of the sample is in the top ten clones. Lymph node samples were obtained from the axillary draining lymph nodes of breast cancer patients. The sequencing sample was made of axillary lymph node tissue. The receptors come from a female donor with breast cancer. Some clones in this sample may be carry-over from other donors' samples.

Here the CDR3 DNA reads TGTGCCAGCAGTGACAGGGGGCCGCGTGGCTACACCTTC. It encodes CASSDRGPRGYTF. V usage is TRBV25-1 and J usage is TRBJ1-2; 8 positions agree with TRBD1. J lost 7 bases, V lost 3 bases, and 4 bases had no gene match. There are 13 residues in the CDR3. Germline loops: CDR1 MGHDK, CDR2 SYGVNS.

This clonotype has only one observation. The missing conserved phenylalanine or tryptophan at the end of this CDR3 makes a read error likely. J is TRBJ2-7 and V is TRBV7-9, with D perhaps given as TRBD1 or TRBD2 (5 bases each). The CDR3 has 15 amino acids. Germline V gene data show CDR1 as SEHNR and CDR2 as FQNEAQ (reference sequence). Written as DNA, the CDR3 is TGTGCCGGCAGCCCCGGGGCCGGAAGCTCCTACGAGCAGTACCTC. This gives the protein CAGSPGAGSSYEQYL.

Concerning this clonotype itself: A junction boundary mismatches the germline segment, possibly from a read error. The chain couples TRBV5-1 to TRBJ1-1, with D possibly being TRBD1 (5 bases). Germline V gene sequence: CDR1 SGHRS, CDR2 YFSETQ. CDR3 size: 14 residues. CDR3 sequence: CACSPFARATEAFF. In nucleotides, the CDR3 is TGCGCCTGCAGCCCGTTCGCCAGGGCCACTGAAGCTTTCTTT.

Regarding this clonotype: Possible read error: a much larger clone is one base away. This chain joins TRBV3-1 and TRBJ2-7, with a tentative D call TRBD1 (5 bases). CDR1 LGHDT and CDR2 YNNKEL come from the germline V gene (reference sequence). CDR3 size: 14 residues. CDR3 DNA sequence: TGTGCCAACAGCCCTCAGACAGAAGCTCAGGTGCAGTACTTC. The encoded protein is CANSPQTEAQVQYF.

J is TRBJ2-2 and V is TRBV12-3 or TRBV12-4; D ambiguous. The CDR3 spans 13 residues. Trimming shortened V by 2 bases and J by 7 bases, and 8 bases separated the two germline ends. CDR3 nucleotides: TGTGCCAGCAGTTTACCAGTGGGCGGGGAGCTGTTTTTT. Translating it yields CASSLPVGGELFF.

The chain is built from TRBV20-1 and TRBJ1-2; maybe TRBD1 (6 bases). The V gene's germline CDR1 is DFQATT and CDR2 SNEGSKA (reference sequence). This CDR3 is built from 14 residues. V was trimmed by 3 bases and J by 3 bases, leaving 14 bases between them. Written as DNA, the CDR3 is TGCAGTGCTAGTTCTACAGGGACTGACTATGGCTACACCTTC. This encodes CSASSTGTDYGYTF.

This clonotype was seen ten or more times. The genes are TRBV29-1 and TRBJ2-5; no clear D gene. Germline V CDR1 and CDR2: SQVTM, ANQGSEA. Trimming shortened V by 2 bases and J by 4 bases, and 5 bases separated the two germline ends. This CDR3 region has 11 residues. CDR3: CSVESAETQYF. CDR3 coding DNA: TGCAGCGTTGAATCGGCAGAGACCCAGTACTTC.

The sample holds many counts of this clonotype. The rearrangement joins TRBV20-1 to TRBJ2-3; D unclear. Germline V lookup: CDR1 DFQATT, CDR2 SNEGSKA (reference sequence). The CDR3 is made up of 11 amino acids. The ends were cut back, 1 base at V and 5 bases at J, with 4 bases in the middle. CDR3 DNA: TGCAGTGCTAGAGGGGTAGATACGCAGTATTTT. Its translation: CSARGVDTQYF.

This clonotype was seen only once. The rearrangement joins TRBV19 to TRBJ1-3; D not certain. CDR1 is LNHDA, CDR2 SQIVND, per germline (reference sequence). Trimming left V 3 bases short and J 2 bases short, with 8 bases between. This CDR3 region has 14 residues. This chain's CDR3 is CASSMGRAGNTIYF. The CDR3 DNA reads TGTGCCAGTAGTATGGGGAGGGCTGGAAACACCATATATTTT.